This T cell receptor (beta chain) was recovered during a study of neurological immune-mediated disorders. Notes on the study in general: Falling below healthy controls, multiple sclerosis showed the least TCR clonal expansion, while HTLV-1-associated myelopathy showed the most. When grouped phylogenetically, the repertoires of 18 of the 34 multiple sclerosis patients fell together in one related-CDR3 cluster, which is a possible signature. None of the CDR3 amino acid sequences in expanded clones turned up in more than one subject, which points to private repertoires in all groups.

The CDR3 is made up of 19 amino acids. Unmatched junction bases numbered 18, after V lost 4 bases and J lost 3 bases. The germline V gene encodes CDR1 ENHRY and CDR2 SYGVKD. This clonotype was picked up many times. The target antigen is unknown. 5'RACE with 10-nucleotide random UMIs produced the cDNA. TCRdb re-called the 5' RACE reads through MiXCR, storing one row per CDR3 protein. The sample holds around 52,000 distinct CDR3 sequences, 4.5% to 7% seen once. This chain links TRBV10-3 with TRBJ1-2; 9 positions match TRBD1. Material for sequencing was CD4+ T cells from blood. The clonotype originates from a woman between 18 and 30 years old with multiple sclerosis. CDR3 amino acids: CAISGGQGGFSVVDYGYTF. CDR3 sequence (DNA): TGTGCCATCAGTGGGGGACAGGGAGGTTTTTCAGTGGTGGACTATGGCTACACCTTC.